The clone carrying this T cell receptor beta chain was seen many times. Its target is not known. Via MiXCR, TCRdb re-called the reads, giving one row per CDR3 protein. The sample lists about a million distinct CDR3 sequences, about 33% occurring once. V lost 6 bases to trimming and J lost 3 bases; unmatched junction nucleotides: 11. Germline loops: CDR1 SGHTA, CDR2 FQGNSA. The CDR3 runs 16 residues. This sample is drawn from a study of T cell repertoires in cytomegalovirus infection. In the study overall: Selection of CMV epitopes for the study included recently identified HLA-C-restricted and well-studied HLA-B-restricted ones. Public TCR beta signatures marked donors with CMV infection and the matching HLA.

Study results and caveats: Ex vivo, HLA-C-restricted CMV-specific TCR beta clonotypes prevailed over the rest of the response. Cumulative public TCR beta family frequency identified carriers of CMV plus the relevant HLA.

The chain recombines TRBV7-2 with TRBJ2-1, with 7 bases matching TRBD1. The sequenced sample was cultured CD8+ T cells from PBMCs, obtained from culture after CMV antigen stimulation. The source is a human donor in good health (CMV status not recorded). Some clones in this sample may be carry-over from other donors' samples. As DNA, the CDR3 is TGTGCCAGCAGTCGGGGCCGGGACAGTTTCTACAATGAGCAGTTCTTC. Encoded protein: CASSRGRDSFYNEQFF.